The rows below give T cell receptor beta chains drawn from one sample of a study of blood T cell repertoires in COVID-19. Clones were read by immunoSEQ multiplex PCR, and TCRdb kept only the in-frame ones, dropping some. Here the sample spans approximately 320,000 clones, roughly 89% being singletons. Sequenced: peripheral blood. These receptors all come from a woman aged 25 to 39 with COVID-19, enrolled during active disease. The CDR3 runs from the conserved cysteine through the conserved F or W. The D gene is left open where the match is weak. A row's size may be missing; if present it is once, few, many or a size class.

v_gene: TRBV12-5
d_gene: TRBD2
abundance: NA
j_gene: TRBJ2-3
CDR3aa: CASGFSDSGVTRGGSSTQYF
CDR3nt: TGTGCTAGTGGTTTCTCGGATAGCGGGGTGACTCGCGGGGGTTCGTCTACGCAGTATTTT

v_gene: TRBV6-5
d_gene: NA
abundance: NA
j_gene: TRBJ1-1
CDR3aa: CASSQIRNTEAFF
CDR3nt: TGTGCCAGCTCCCAGATCCGAAACACTGAAGCTTTCTTT

v_gene: TRBV2
d_gene: NA
abundance: NA
j_gene: TRBJ2-7
CDR3aa: CASSQLASGEQYF
CDR3nt: TGTGCCAGCAGTCAACTAGCTTCTGGCGAGCAGTACTTC

v_gene: TRBV18
d_gene: NA
abundance: NA
j_gene: TRBJ1-3
CDR3aa: CASSPHREGNTIYF
CDR3nt: TGTGCCAGCTCACCCCACAGGGAAGGAAACACCATATATTTT

v_gene: TRBV6-5
d_gene: TRBD1
abundance: NA
j_gene: TRBJ1-2
CDR3aa: CASSEDRGYGYTF
CDR3nt: TGTGCCAGCAGCGAGGACAGGGGCTATGGCTACACCTTC

v_gene: TRBV5-1
d_gene: NA
abundance: once
j_gene: TRBJ1-2
CDR3aa: CASSSAYRVNYGYTF
CDR3nt: TGCGCCAGCAGTTCAGCCTACAGGGTGAACTATGGCTACACCTTC

v_gene: TRBV5-1
d_gene: TRBD1
abundance: NA
j_gene: TRBJ1-2
CDR3aa: CASSLTQGAHGYTF
CDR3nt: TGCGCCAGCAGCTTGACACAGGGGGCGCATGGCTACACCTTC

v_gene: TRBV7-9
d_gene: NA
abundance: NA
j_gene: TRBJ2-5
CDR3aa: CASSLALLRMNQETQYF
CDR3nt: TGTGCCAGCAGCTTAGCGCTTCTCAGGATGAACCAAGAGACCCAGTACTTC

v_gene: TRBV27
d_gene: NA
abundance: once
j_gene: TRBJ2-5
CDR3aa: CASSFFTNGETQYF
CDR3nt: TGTGCCAGCAGTTTTTTTACTAATGGGGAGACCCAGTACTTC

v_gene: TRBV10-3
d_gene: NA
abundance: NA
j_gene: TRBJ2-7
CDR3aa: CAISPGQPYEQYF
CDR3nt: TGTGCCATCAGTCCTGGACAGCCGTACGAGCAGTACTTC

v_gene: TRBV19
d_gene: NA
abundance: NA
j_gene: TRBJ2-3
CDR3aa: CASSSLDISDTQYF
CDR3nt: TGTGCCAGTAGTTCCTTGGACATTTCAGATACGCAGTATTTT

v_gene: TRBV19
d_gene: NA
abundance: once
j_gene: TRBJ2-7
CDR3aa: CASSRQSSSYEQYF
CDR3nt: TGTGCCAGTAGCCGACAGTCTTCCTCCTACGAGCAGTACTTC

v_gene: TRBV9
d_gene: TRBD1
abundance: NA
j_gene: TRBJ1-2
CDR3aa: CASSTSGTGVSLSGYTF
CDR3nt: TGTGCCAGCAGCACATCCGGGACAGGGGTCTCCTTGAGCGGCTACACCTTC

v_gene: TRBV18
d_gene: NA
abundance: NA
j_gene: TRBJ1-1
CDR3aa: CASSREQGIDTEAFF
CDR3nt: TGTGCCAGCTCACGGGAACAGGGTATAGACACTGAAGCTTTCTTT

v_gene: TRBV11-2
d_gene: TRBD1
abundance: once
j_gene: TRBJ2-6
CDR3aa: CASSSLRDRGRTGANVLTF
CDR3nt: TGTGCCAGCAGCTCACTACGGGACAGGGGTCGGACTGGGGCCAACGTCCTGACTTTC

v_gene: TRBV6-5
d_gene: NA
abundance: NA
j_gene: TRBJ1-1
CDR3aa: CASSYSRGSGTEAFF
CDR3nt: TGTGCCAGCAGTTACTCGCGGGGAAGTGGGACTGAAGCTTTCTTT

v_gene: TRBV12-3/TRBV12-4
d_gene: NA
abundance: NA
j_gene: TRBJ1-6
CDR3aa: CASRSGGGSPLHF
CDR3nt: TGTGCCAGCAGGTCGGGGGGGGGTTCACCCCTCCACTTT

v_gene: TRBV27
d_gene: TRBD2
abundance: NA
j_gene: TRBJ2-3
CDR3aa: CASSPTSGGISSTDTQYF
CDR3nt: TGTGCCAGCAGTCCGACTAGCGGGGGGATCTCTAGCACAGATACGCAGTATTTT

v_gene: TRBV28
d_gene: TRBD1
abundance: NA
j_gene: TRBJ1-5
CDR3aa: CASSSKGTGGSWPQHF
CDR3nt: TGTGCCAGCAGTTCGAAAGGGACAGGGGGATCGTGGCCCCAGCATTTT

v_gene: TRBV4-1
d_gene: NA
abundance: NA
j_gene: TRBJ1-5
CDR3aa: CASSQLTGNQPQHF
CDR3nt: TGCGCCAGCAGCCAATTGACAGGCAATCAGCCCCAGCATTTT

v_gene: TRBV19
d_gene: NA
abundance: once
j_gene: TRBJ1-6
CDR3aa: CASSRRGGSYNSPLHF
CDR3nt: TGTGCCAGTAGTAGAAGGGGGGGCTCCTATAATTCACCCCTCCACTTT

v_gene: TRBV2
d_gene: NA
abundance: once
j_gene: TRBJ1-6
CDR3aa: CASTGSKDNSPLHF
CDR3nt: TGTGCCAGCACTGGGAGTAAGGATAATTCACCCCTCCACTTT

v_gene: TRBV4-1
d_gene: TRBD1
abundance: NA
j_gene: TRBJ1-4
CDR3aa: CASSVRGPSNEKLFF
CDR3nt: TGCGCCAGCAGCGTCAGGGGGCCTTCTAATGAAAAACTGTTTTTT

v_gene: TRBV19
d_gene: TRBD1
abundance: few
j_gene: TRBJ1-2
CDR3aa: CASTKGAGRVNGYTF
CDR3nt: TGTGCCAGTACGAAGGGGGCCGGGCGGGTGAATGGCTACACCTTC

v_gene: TRBV7-2
d_gene: TRBD1
abundance: NA
j_gene: TRBJ2-7
CDR3aa: CASSPRTGVVYEQYF
CDR3nt: TGTGCCAGCAGTCCCCGGACAGGGGTGGTCTACGAGCAGTACTTC

v_gene: TRBV28
d_gene: NA
abundance: NA
j_gene: TRBJ1-2
CDR3aa: CASRRLPNYGYTF
CDR3nt: TGTGCCAGCAGACGACTCCCTAACTATGGCTACACCTTC

v_gene: TRBV7-8
d_gene: NA
abundance: NA
j_gene: TRBJ1-1
CDR3aa: CASSTRQQNLNTEAFF
CDR3nt: TGTGCCAGCAGCACAAGACAGCAGAACCTGAACACTGAAGCTTTCTTT

v_gene: TRBV2
d_gene: NA
abundance: NA
j_gene: TRBJ2-7
CDR3aa: CASSDQGLLSEQYF
CDR3nt: TGTGCCAGCAGTGACCAGGGGCTCTTAAGCGAGCAGTACTTC

v_gene: TRBV5-4
d_gene: TRBD1
abundance: once
j_gene: TRBJ1-1
CDR3aa: CASSPRDRGVNTEAFF
CDR3nt: TGTGCCAGCAGCCCTCGGGACAGGGGTGTTAACACTGAAGCTTTCTTT

v_gene: TRBV4-1
d_gene: NA
abundance: once
j_gene: TRBJ1-2
CDR3aa: CASSQLGGKPGYTF
CDR3nt: TGCGCCAGCAGCCAACTTGGGGGGAAACCAGGCTACACCTTC

v_gene: TRBV18
d_gene: TRBD2
abundance: NA
j_gene: TRBJ2-2
CDR3aa: CASSPLASGVRGELFF
CDR3nt: TGTGCCAGCTCACCACTGGCTAGCGGGGTTCGCGGGGAGCTGTTTTTT

v_gene: TRBV6-4
d_gene: TRBD1
abundance: NA
j_gene: TRBJ2-1
CDR3aa: CASSGQGGVNNEQFF
CDR3nt: TGTGCCAGCAGCGGACAGGGGGGCGTAAACAATGAGCAGTTCTTC

v_gene: TRBV6-1
d_gene: NA
abundance: NA
j_gene: TRBJ2-1
CDR3aa: CASSERASYNEQFF
CDR3nt: TGTGCCAGCAGTGAGAGGGCCTCCTACAATGAGCAGTTCTTC

v_gene: TRBV19
d_gene: TRBD1
abundance: NA
j_gene: TRBJ1-2
CDR3aa: CASSWGQGVSGYTF
CDR3nt: TGTGCCAGTAGTTGGGGACAGGGGGTTTCCGGCTACACCTTC

v_gene: TRBV3-1/TRBV3-2
d_gene: NA
abundance: NA
j_gene: TRBJ1-2
CDR3aa: CASSTRGDQGGYTF
CDR3nt: TGTGCCAGCAGCACCCGCGGAGATCAGGGTGGCTACACCTTC

v_gene: TRBV2
d_gene: TRBD1
abundance: NA
j_gene: TRBJ1-6
CDR3aa: CASSPETGVSPLHF
CDR3nt: TGTGCCAGCAGTCCAGAGACAGGGGTTTCACCCCTCCACTTT

v_gene: TRBV6-5
d_gene: NA
abundance: NA
j_gene: TRBJ2-5
CDR3aa: CASRMEGAKTQYF
CDR3nt: TGTGCCAGCAGGATGGAGGGGGCGAAGACCCAGTACTTC

v_gene: TRBV2
d_gene: NA
abundance: NA
j_gene: TRBJ2-3
CDR3aa: CASSDEGTSTDTQYF
CDR3nt: TGTGCCAGCAGTGATGAGGGAACTAGCACAGATACGCAGTATTTT

v_gene: TRBV7-9
d_gene: NA
abundance: NA
j_gene: TRBJ1-1
CDR3aa: CASSLLREAFF
CDR3nt: TGTGCCAGCAGCTTACTGAGGGAAGCTTTCTTT

v_gene: TRBV28
d_gene: NA
abundance: NA
j_gene: TRBJ1-5
CDR3aa: CASSLYWGPDSNQPQHF
CDR3nt: TGTGCCAGCAGTTTATACTGGGGGCCGGATAGCAATCAGCCCCAGCATTTT

v_gene: TRBV6-5
d_gene: TRBD2
abundance: NA
j_gene: TRBJ2-1
CDR3aa: CASSVAGEHIVQFF
CDR3nt: TGTGCCAGCAGCGTAGCGGGCGAACATATAGTGCAGTTCTTC

v_gene: TRBV5-5
d_gene: NA
abundance: NA
j_gene: TRBJ1-2
CDR3aa: CASSLRQGIGYNYGYTF
CDR3nt: TGTGCCAGCAGCTTGCGGCAGGGGATAGGCTATAACTATGGCTACACCTTC

v_gene: TRBV5-1
d_gene: TRBD1
abundance: NA
j_gene: TRBJ2-7
CDR3aa: CASSSGTGFPYEQYF
CDR3nt: TGCGCCAGCAGCTCCGGGACAGGGTTTCCCTACGAGCAGTACTTC

v_gene: TRBV3-1/TRBV3-2
d_gene: TRBD2
abundance: NA
j_gene: TRBJ2-3
CDR3aa: CASSQLSSGGALDTQYF
CDR3nt: TGTGCCAGCAGCCAGTTATCTAGCGGGGGGGCTCTAGATACGCAGTATTTT

v_gene: TRBV14
d_gene: TRBD2
abundance: once
j_gene: TRBJ2-1
CDR3aa: CASSQERSGGLFF
CDR3nt: TGTGCCAGCAGCCAAGAAAGGAGCGGGGGTTTGTTCTTC

v_gene: TRBV27
d_gene: NA
abundance: NA
j_gene: TRBJ1-4
CDR3aa: CASSLFDGQNEKLFF
CDR3nt: TGTGCCAGCAGCCTCTTTGACGGACAAAATGAAAAACTGTTTTTT

v_gene: TRBV25-1
d_gene: NA
abundance: NA
j_gene: TRBJ2-4
CDR3aa: CASRSGSVGGNIQYF
CDR3nt: TGTGCCAGCAGATCAGGGTCGGTGGGTGGAAACATTCAGTACTTC

v_gene: TRBV4-1
d_gene: TRBD2
abundance: NA
j_gene: TRBJ2-1
CDR3aa: CASSQDITSGGNEQFF
CDR3nt: TGCGCCAGCAGCCAAGATATCACTAGCGGGGGCAATGAGCAGTTCTTC

v_gene: TRBV27
d_gene: NA
abundance: NA
j_gene: TRBJ1-6
CDR3aa: CASTNLGGVDSPLHF
CDR3nt: TGTGCCAGCACCAACCTCGGGGGGGTGGATTCACCCCTCCACTTT

v_gene: TRBV12-3/TRBV12-4
d_gene: NA
abundance: NA
j_gene: TRBJ1-2
CDR3aa: CASSPYGYTF
CDR3nt: TGTGCCAGCAGTCCTTATGGCTACACCTTC

v_gene: TRBV28
d_gene: NA
abundance: NA
j_gene: TRBJ1-4
CDR3aa: CASSSGEKLFF
CDR3nt: TGTGCCAGCAGTTCGGGGGAAAAACTGTTTTTT

v_gene: TRBV5-1
d_gene: TRBD1
abundance: NA
j_gene: TRBJ1-4
CDR3aa: CASSSGTGGDIFGEKLFF
CDR3nt: TGCGCCAGCAGCTCCGGGACAGGGGGCGACATCTTCGGTGAAAAACTGTTTTTT

v_gene: TRBV5-1
d_gene: TRBD1
abundance: NA
j_gene: TRBJ2-7
CDR3aa: CASTGQGGMAYEQYF
CDR3nt: TGCGCCAGCACAGGACAGGGGGGAATGGCCTACGAGCAGTACTTC

v_gene: TRBV5-8
d_gene: NA
abundance: NA
j_gene: TRBJ1-5
CDR3aa: CASSLRSGEGQPQHF
CDR3nt: TGTGCCAGCAGCTTGAGGTCAGGGGAGGGTCAGCCCCAGCATTTT

v_gene: TRBV29-1
d_gene: NA
abundance: once
j_gene: TRBJ1-2
CDR3aa: CSVNRDNGYTF
CDR3nt: TGCAGCGTGAACAGGGACAATGGCTACACCTTC